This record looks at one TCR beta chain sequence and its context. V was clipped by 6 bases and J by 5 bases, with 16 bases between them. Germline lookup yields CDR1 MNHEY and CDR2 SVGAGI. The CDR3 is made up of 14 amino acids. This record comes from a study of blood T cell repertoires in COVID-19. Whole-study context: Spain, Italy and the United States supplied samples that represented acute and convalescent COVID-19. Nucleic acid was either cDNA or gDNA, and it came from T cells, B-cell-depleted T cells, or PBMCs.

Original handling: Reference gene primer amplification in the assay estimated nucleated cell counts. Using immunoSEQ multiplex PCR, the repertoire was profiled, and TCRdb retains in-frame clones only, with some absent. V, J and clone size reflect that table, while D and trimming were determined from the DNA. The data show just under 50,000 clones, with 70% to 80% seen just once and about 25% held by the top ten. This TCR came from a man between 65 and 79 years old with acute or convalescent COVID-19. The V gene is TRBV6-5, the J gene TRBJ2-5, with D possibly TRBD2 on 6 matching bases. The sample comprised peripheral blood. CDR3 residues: CASSRLVKGETQYF. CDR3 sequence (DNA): TGTGCCAGCAGCAGACTAGTAAAGGGGGAGACCCAGTACTTC.